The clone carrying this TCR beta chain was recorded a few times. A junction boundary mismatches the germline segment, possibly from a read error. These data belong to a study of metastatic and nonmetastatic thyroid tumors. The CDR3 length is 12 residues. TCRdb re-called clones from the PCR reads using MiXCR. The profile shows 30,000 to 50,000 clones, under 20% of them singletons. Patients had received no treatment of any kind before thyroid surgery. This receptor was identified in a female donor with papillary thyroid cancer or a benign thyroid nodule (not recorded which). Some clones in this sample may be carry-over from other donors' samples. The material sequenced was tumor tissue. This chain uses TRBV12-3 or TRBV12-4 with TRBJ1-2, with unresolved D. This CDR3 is CASRFGPGFYTF. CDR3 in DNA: TGTGCCAGCCGTTTCGGTCCCGGATTCTACACCTTC.